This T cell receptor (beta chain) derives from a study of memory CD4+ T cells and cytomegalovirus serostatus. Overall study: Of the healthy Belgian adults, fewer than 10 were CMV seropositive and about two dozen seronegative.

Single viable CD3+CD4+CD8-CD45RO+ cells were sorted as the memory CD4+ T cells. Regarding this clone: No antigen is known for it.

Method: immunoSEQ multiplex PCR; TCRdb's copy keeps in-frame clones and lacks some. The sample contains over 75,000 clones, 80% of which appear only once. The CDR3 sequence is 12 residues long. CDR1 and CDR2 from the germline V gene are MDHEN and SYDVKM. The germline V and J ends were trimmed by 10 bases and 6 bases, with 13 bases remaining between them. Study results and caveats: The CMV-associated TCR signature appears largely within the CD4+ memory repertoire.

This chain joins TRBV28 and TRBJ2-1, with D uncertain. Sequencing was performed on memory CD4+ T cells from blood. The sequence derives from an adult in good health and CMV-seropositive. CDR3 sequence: CATLSNGNEQFF. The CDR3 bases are TGTGCCACCTTATCTAATGGCAATGAGCAGTTCTTC. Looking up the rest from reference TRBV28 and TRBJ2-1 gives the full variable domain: DVKVTQSSRYLVKRTGEKVFLECVQDMDHENMFWYRQDPGLGLRLIYFSYDVKMKEKGDIPEGYSVSREKKERFSLILESASTNQTSMYLCATLSNGNEQFFGPGTRLTVL.